This entry lists 29 T cell receptor beta chains sequenced from one sample in a study of cytomegalovirus exposure and HLA in healthy donors. Primers for the PCR totalled 60 Vbeta and 13 Jbeta. The protocol was immunoSEQ multiplex PCR, while the TCRdb copy is restricted to in-frame clones and leaves out a portion. Here the sample spans about 180,000 clones, around 80% being singletons. Sequenced input: PBMCs. These receptors were obtained from a woman in her thirties or forties in good health and CMV-seronegative.

This clone was seen many times. This rearrangement joins TRBV4-1 to TRBJ1-6; D not resolved. CDR3 length: 17 residues. From germline, CDR1 is MGHRA and CDR2 YSYEKL. V lost 0 bases, J lost 1 base, and 10 bases lay in between. CDR3 residues: CASSQEGDVSYNSPLHF. CDR3 DNA sequence: TGCGCCAGCAGCCAAGAAGGAGATGTATCCTATAATTCACCCCTCCACTTT.

J is TRBJ2-7 and V is TRBV4-1; 8 bases fit TRBD2. Per germline, CDR1 MGHRA and CDR2 YSYEKL. The CDR3 consists of 15 residues. V lost 4 bases and J lost 6; bases outside the gene matches: 11. The CDR3 loop is CASSPQLAAFLEQYF. Written as DNA, the CDR3 is TGCGCCAGCAGCCCGCAACTAGCGGCTTTTCTCGAGCAGTACTTC.

The DNA for the CDR3 is TGTGCCAGCAGCCTGGGACGGACTCATCAGCCCCAGCATTTT. Amino acids: CASSLGRTHQPQHF. V is TRBV5-6 and J is TRBJ1-5, with a possible D match to TRBD1 (5 bases). V dropped 4 bases and J dropped 5 bases, with 13 bases sitting between them. CDR1 SGHDT and CDR2 YYEEEE come from the germline V gene. This CDR3 has 14 amino acids.

V usage is TRBV18 and J usage is TRBJ2-5; 11 bases map to TRBD2. Unmatched junction bases numbered 15, after V lost 6 bases and J lost 3 bases. The germline CDR1 and CDR2 sequences are KGHSH and LQKENI. The length of the CDR3 is 18 residues. The chain's CDR3 is CASSSLRVTSGAKETQYF. CDR3 bases: TGTGCCAGCTCGTCCCTCCGGGTGACTAGCGGGGCTAAAGAGACCCAGTACTTC.

The CDR3 DNA reads as TGTGCCAGCAGCGGAGGAGGAGGCTCCTACGAGCAGTACTTC. It yields the protein CASSGGGGSYEQYF. J is TRBJ2-5 and V is TRBV5-6; D might be TRBD2 (5 bases). The better agreement between TRBJ2-7 and the DNA end casts doubt on the J call. This CDR3 spans 14 amino acids. Germline V CDR1 and CDR2: SGHDT, YYEEEE.

The genes are TRBV12-5 and TRBJ1-2; perhaps TRBD1 as D (6 bases). This CDR3 is 15 amino acids long. Per the germline V gene, CDR1 is LGHNT and CDR2 is FRNRAP. V lost 6 bases and J lost 3, with 17 bases in between. This chain's CDR3 is CASGPEAGVHYGYTF. The CDR3 DNA reads as TGTGCTAGTGGCCCAGAGGCAGGGGTACACTATGGCTACACCTTC.

As to this clone: Other DNA sequences in this specimen translate into the identical CDR3. V and J are TRBV6-6 and TRBJ2-7; the match to TRBD1 covers 9 bases. This CDR3 region has 15 residues. Germline CDR1 reads MNHNY; CDR2 reads SVGAGI (reference sequence). V lost 0 bases and J lost 2; bases outside the gene matches: 2. DNA of the CDR3: TGTGCCAGCAGTTACTCGGGACAGGGCCCCTACGAGCAGTACTTC. Translating gives CASSYSGQGPYEQYF.

The gene calls are TRBV5-1 and TRBJ1-2; the D is unclear. Trimming cost V 3 bases and J 7 bases, with 13 bases left between them. Germline CDR1 is SGHRS and CDR2 is YFSETQ. This CDR3 spans 13 amino acids. The CDR3 DNA is TGCGCCAGCAGCTCGGCGGGGAAAGGTGGCTACACCTTC. Its protein product is CASSSAGKGGYTF.

The chain uses TRBV5-4 and TRBJ2-7, with D perhaps matching TRBD1 (6 bases). CDR1 and CDR2 from the germline V gene are SGHNT and YYREEE (reference sequence). V lost 0 bases and J 0 bases, leaving 13 bases between the germline ends. There are 16 residues in the CDR3. The CDR3 nucleotides read TGTGCCAGCAGCTTGGGCCTGAGGGGGAGCTCCTACGAGCAGTACTTC. Translation: CASSLGLRGSSYEQYF. Full variable domain (missing parts from reference TRBV5-4 and TRBJ2-7): ETGVTQSPTHLIKTRGQQVTLRCSSQSGHNTVSWYQQALGQGPQFIFQYYREEENGRGNFPPRFSGLQFPNYSSELNVNALELDDSALYLCASSLGLRGSSYEQYFGPGTRLTVT.

This clone appeared once. V and J are TRBV14 and TRBJ1-1; 8 nucleotides agree with TRBD1. The germline V gene has CDR1 SGHDN and CDR2 FVKESK. The V segment lost 0 bases and the J segment 5 bases; nucleotides outside the gene matches: 8. CDR3 length: 16 amino acids. The CDR3 sequence is CASSQDVGRGQTEAFF. The CDR3 bases are TGTGCCAGCAGCCAAGACGTCGGCAGGGGGCAAACTGAAGCTTTCTTT.

This rearrangement joins TRBV28 to TRBJ2-5; 14 bases map to TRBD2. The CDR3 runs to 16 residues. V lost 4 bases, J lost 7 bases, and 8 bases stayed unmatched. CDR1 MDHEN and CDR2 SYDVKM come from the germline V gene. CDR3 sequence: CASSSGTSGSGTTQYF. Here the CDR3 DNA reads TGTGCCAGCAGTTCGGGGACTAGCGGGAGTGGGACGACCCAGTACTTC.

The CDR3 is CASSPGITGKNYGYTF. The CDR3 coding sequence is TGTGCCAGCAGTCCGGGGATCACAGGGAAGAACTATGGCTACACCTTC. The V call is TRBV27, the J call TRBJ1-2, with D perhaps TRBD1 (6 bases). V was cut by 5 bases and J by 2 bases, with 18 bases left in between. The CDR3 sequence is 16 residues long. Looked up from germline, CDR1 is MNHEY and CDR2 is SMNVEV (reference sequence).

The J gene is TRBJ2-2, the V gene TRBV6-5, with D possibly matching TRBD1 (7 bases). This CDR3 region has 14 residues. CDR1 MNHEY and CDR2 SVGAGI come from the germline V gene. With 6 bases removed from V and 6 bases from J, the gap between germline ends came to 14 bases. The DNA for the CDR3 is TGTGCCAGCAGGGCAGGGGGGAGATCCGGGGAGCTGTTTTTT. Translated: CASRAGGRSGELFF.

CDR3 sequence reads: CASSLGQGAWLGYTF. The CDR3 region has the DNA TGTGCCAGCAGCTTGGGTCAGGGGGCATGGTTAGGCTACACCTTC. The chain uses TRBV5-6 and TRBJ1-2; 8 nucleotides agree with TRBD1. The CDR3 sequence is 15 residues long. After removal of 0 bases from V and 8 bases from J, the junction contained 9 bases not matched to a gene. Germline CDR1 is SGHDT and CDR2 is YYEEEE.

To note about this clone: The same CDR3 is also encoded by other DNA sequences in this sample. V gene TRBV30 combines with J gene TRBJ2-3; 7 nucleotides agree with TRBD2. Per germline, CDR1 GTSNPN and CDR2 SVGIG (reference sequence). This CDR3 comprises 15 residues. The V and J ends lost 1 base and 1 base, in that order; junction bases with no gene match: 5. The CDR3 here is CAWSGTREGTDTQYF. Here the CDR3 DNA reads TGTGCCTGGAGTGGTACCCGGGAGGGCACAGATACGCAGTATTTT.

The chain has TRBV5-1 and TRBJ2-3; 10 bases line up with TRBD2. Germline V lookup: CDR1 SGHRS, CDR2 YFSETQ. CDR3 length: 16 amino acids. Trimming removed 3 bases from V and 4 bases from J; junction bases left unmatched: 8. DNA of the CDR3: TGCGCCAGCAGCTCCATAAGCGGGAGGGCATCAGATACGCAGTATTTT. It is translated as CASSSISGRASDTQYF.

Regarding this clone: The identical CDR3 is also encoded by other nucleotide sequences in the sample. The rearrangement uses TRBV14 and TRBJ2-5; D perhaps matches TRBD2 (6 bases). Trimming removed 1 base at V and 5 bases at J, with 11 bases between. CDR3 length: 14 residues. CDR1 is SGHDN and CDR2 is FVKESK in the germline V gene. The CDR3 reads CASSQGGIQETQYF. Written as DNA, the CDR3 is TGTGCCAGCAGCCAAGGCGGGATACAGGAGACCCAGTACTTC.

The gene calls are TRBV9 and TRBJ1-3, with 7 positions matching TRBD1. The V gene's germline CDR1 is SGDLS and CDR2 YYNGEE. The V and J ends lost 3 bases and 1 base, in that order; junction bases with no gene match: 1. The CDR3 covers 14 residues. CDR3 protein: CASSDRGSGNTIYF. In nucleotides, the CDR3 is TGTGCCAGCAGCGACAGGGGATCTGGAAACACCATATATTTT.

Here the CDR3 reads CASNYGAGWNTQYF. CDR3 DNA sequence: TGTGCCAGTAATTATGGAGCGGGATGGAATACGCAGTATTTT. The chain employs TRBV19 and TRBJ2-3, with TRBD2 identical over 7 bases. The CDR3 is 14 amino acids. J was trimmed by 7 bases and V by 7 bases; bases with no gene match: 11. CDR1 LNHDA and CDR2 SQIVND come from the germline V gene (reference sequence).

For this clone: The junction does not match germline at one end; this may be a read error. The chain is built from TRBV7-7 and TRBJ2-1; possible D gene TRBD2, 5 bases. This CDR3 comprises 14 residues. Germline V gene sequence: CDR1 SSHAT, CDR2 FNYEAQ (reference sequence). This chain's CDR3 is CASSQGSVRNEQFF. The CDR3 DNA follows: TGTGCTAGCAGCCAAGGTAGCGTCCGCAATGAGCAGTTCTTC.

This sequence joins TRBV9 and TRBJ2-3; 8 bases align to TRBD2. The CDR3 covers 14 residues. The V gene end was trimmed by 4 bases and the J gene end by 5 bases; junction bases not matched to a gene: 6. The germline gives CDR1 SGDLS, CDR2 YYNGEE. CDR3: CASSLPGGEDTQYF. The CDR3 coding sequence is TGTGCCAGCAGCCTCCCGGGAGGGGAAGATACGCAGTATTTT.

This clone was seen only a few times. V gene TRBV7-9 combines with J gene TRBJ2-3, with 9 bases lining up with TRBD2. CDR1 is SEHNR and CDR2 is FQNEAQ in the germline V gene (reference sequence). The CDR3 extends over 16 amino acids. With 4 bases clipped from V and 8 bases from J, the junction kept 13 bases outside the gene matches. CDR3 protein: CASSSSSGAGGGTQYF. CDR3 nucleotide sequence: TGTGCCAGCAGCTCCTCCTCTGGAGCGGGGGGTGGTACGCAGTATTTT.

The V and J genes are TRBV7-3 and TRBJ2-1, with 8 bases identical to TRBD2. Germline loops: CDR1 SGHTA, CDR2 FQGTGA. The CDR3 contains 14 residues. V was clipped by 5 bases and J by 6 bases; unmatched bases: 6. The CDR3, as DNA: TGTGCCAGCAGCGCAGCGGGAGCGACCAATGAGCAGTTCTTC. Encoded protein: CASSAAGATNEQFF.

The chain is built from TRBV2 and TRBJ2-1; D is ambiguous. Germline CDR1 SNHLY, CDR2 FYNNEI. The V end was cut by 4 bases, the J end by 7 bases, with 11 bases between. The length of the CDR3 is 13 residues. Here the CDR3 reads CASSVNHKNEQFF. The CDR3 coding sequence is TGTGCCAGCAGTGTAAATCACAAGAATGAGCAGTTCTTC.

The chain recombines TRBV28 with TRBJ2-3; 8 bases are shared with TRBD2. The CDR3 loop spans 15 amino acids. The germline V gene encodes CDR1 MDHEN and CDR2 SYDVKM. Losses at the gene ends were 3 bases for V and 2 bases for J; bases not matched to a gene: 4. The CDR3 DNA follows: TGTGCCAGCAGTTTCGCGGGAGGCTTCACAGATACGCAGTATTTT. It translates to CASSFAGGFTDTQYF.

The chain uses TRBV7-3 and TRBJ2-5; no firm D call. Germline V CDR1 and CDR2: SGHTA, FQGTGA. Trimming stripped 2 bases from V and 1 base from J, with 14 bases between. The CDR3 is 16 residues long. This CDR3 reads CASSLYPLSGQETQYF. The CDR3 nucleotides read TGTGCCAGCAGCTTATATCCCCTTTCCGGCCAAGAGACCCAGTACTTC. The whole variable domain, remainder taken from reference TRBV7-3 and TRBJ2-5, is GAGVSQTPSNKVTEKGKYVELRCDPISGHTALYWYRQSLGQGPEFLIYFQGTGAADDSGLPNDRFFAVRPEGSVSTLKIQRTERGDSAVYLCASSLYPLSGQETQYFGPGTRLLVL.

The chain couples TRBV18 to TRBJ1-1, with D unresolved. This CDR3 has 14 residues. CDR1 is KGHSH and CDR2 is LQKENI in the germline V gene. V lost 3 bases, J lost 1 base, and 9 bases lay in between. This chain's CDR3 is CASSPITRNTEAFF. The CDR3 DNA follows: TGTGCCAGCTCACCGATAACACGGAACACTGAAGCTTTCTTT.

The chain joins TRBV7-2 to TRBJ2-1, with 7 positions matching TRBD2. The ends lost 4 bases at V and 8 bases at J; junction bases unmatched: 8. The CDR3 consists of 14 residues. Germline CDR1 is SGHTA and CDR2 is FQGNSA. The DNA of the CDR3 is TGTGCCAGCAGCTCCGGAGCGGGGACCCATGAGCAGTTCTTC. Amino acid sequence: CASSSGAGTHEQFF.

This clone occurred a few times. This chain connects TRBV7-6 to TRBJ1-5; TRBD1 agrees at 7 bases. The trim removed 5 bases at V and 1 base at J, leaving 2 bases unmatched. CDR3 length: 14 amino acids. Looked up from germline, CDR1 is SGHVS and CDR2 is FNYEAQ. The CDR3 DNA follows: TGTGCCAGCAGCCAACAGGGGAGCAATCAGCCCCAGCATTTT. Its translation is CASSQQGSNQPQHF.